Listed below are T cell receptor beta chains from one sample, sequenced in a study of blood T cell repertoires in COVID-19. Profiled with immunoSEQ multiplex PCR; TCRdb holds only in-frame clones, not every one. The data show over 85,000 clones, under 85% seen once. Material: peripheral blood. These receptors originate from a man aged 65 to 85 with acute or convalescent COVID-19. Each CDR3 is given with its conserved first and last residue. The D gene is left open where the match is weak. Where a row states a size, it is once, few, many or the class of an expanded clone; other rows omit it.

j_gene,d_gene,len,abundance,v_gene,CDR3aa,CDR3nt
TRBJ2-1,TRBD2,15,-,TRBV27,CASSPWTSGGNEQFF,TGTGCCAGCAGTCCCTGGACTAGCGGGGGGAATGAGCAGTTCTTC
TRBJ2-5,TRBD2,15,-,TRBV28,CASSLLISGMKTQYF,TGTGCCAGCAGTCTACTGATTAGCGGGATGAAGACCCAGTACTTC
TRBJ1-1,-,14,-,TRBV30,CAWSVIPLNTEAFF,TGTGCCTGGAGTGTAATCCCATTGAACACTGAAGCTTTCTTT
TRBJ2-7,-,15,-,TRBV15,CATNRDISRSYEQYF,TGTGCCACCAACAGAGATATCTCGAGATCCTACGAGCAGTACTTC
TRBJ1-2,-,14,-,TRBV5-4,CASSLRTPQGGYTF,TGTGCCAGCAGCTTGAGAACCCCCCAGGGAGGCTACACCTTC
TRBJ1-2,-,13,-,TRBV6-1,CASSEAGRGGYTF,TGTGCCAGCAGTGAGGCTGGTCGGGGTGGCTACACCTTC
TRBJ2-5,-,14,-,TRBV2,CASTTQGGQETQYF,TGTGCCAGCACAACCCAGGGAGGTCAAGAGACCCAGTACTTC
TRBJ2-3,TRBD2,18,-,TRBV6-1,CASSGSLAGGASRNTQYF,TGTGCCAGCAGTGGCTCGCTAGCGGGAGGGGCATCCAGGAATACGCAGTATTTT
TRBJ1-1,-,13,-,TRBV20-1,CSASTDRYTEAFF,TGCAGTGCTAGTACCGACAGGTACACTGAAGCTTTCTTT
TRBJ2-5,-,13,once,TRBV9,CASSRTGLETQYF,TGTGCCAGCAGCCGAACCGGGTTGGAGACCCAGTACTTC
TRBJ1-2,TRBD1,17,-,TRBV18,CASSPLGQGGYNYGYTF,TGTGCCAGCTCACCGCTGGGACAGGGGGGATATAACTATGGCTACACCTTC